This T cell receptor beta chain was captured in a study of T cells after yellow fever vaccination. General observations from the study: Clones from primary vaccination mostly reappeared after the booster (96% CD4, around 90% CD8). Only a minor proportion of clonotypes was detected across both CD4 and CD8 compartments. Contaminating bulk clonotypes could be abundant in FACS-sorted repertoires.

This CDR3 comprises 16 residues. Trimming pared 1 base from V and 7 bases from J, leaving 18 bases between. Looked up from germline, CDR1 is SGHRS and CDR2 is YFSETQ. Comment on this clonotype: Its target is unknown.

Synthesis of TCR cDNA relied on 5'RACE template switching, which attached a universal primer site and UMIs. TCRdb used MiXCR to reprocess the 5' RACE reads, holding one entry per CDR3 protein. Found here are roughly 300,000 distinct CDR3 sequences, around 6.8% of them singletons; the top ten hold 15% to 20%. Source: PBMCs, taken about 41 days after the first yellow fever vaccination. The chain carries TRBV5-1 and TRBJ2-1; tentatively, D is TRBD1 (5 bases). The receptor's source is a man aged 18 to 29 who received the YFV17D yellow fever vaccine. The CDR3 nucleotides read TGCGCCAGCAGCTTGAGTCCCCCAGGGCCGACTAATGAGCAGTTCTTC. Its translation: CASSLSPPGPTNEQFF.